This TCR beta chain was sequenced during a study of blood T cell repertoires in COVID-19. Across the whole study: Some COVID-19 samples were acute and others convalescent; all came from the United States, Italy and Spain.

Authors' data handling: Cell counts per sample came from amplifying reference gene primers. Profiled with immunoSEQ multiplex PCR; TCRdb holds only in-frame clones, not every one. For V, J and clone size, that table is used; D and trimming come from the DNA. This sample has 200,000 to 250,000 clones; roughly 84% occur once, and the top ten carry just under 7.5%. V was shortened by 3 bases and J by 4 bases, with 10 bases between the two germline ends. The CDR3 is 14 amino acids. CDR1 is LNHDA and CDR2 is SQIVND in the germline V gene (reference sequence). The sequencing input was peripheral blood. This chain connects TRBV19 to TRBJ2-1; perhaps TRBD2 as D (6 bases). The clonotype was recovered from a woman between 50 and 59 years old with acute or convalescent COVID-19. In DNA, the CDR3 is TGTGCCAGTAGTATTCGGGGGAGTTACAATGAGCAGTTCTTC. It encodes CASSIRGSYNEQFF.